Presented here are 18 T cell receptor beta chains from one specimen sequenced in a study of cytomegalovirus exposure and HLA in healthy donors. It was with 60 Vbeta and 13 Jbeta primers that the PCR ran. Repertoires were generated with immunoSEQ multiplex PCR, while TCRdb's copy carries only in-frame clones and drops some. The sample lists about 140,000 clones; 80% were seen once. Specimen: PBMCs. These receptors all come from a man between 45 and 60 years old in good health and CMV-seronegative.

The chain joins TRBV7-3 to TRBJ1-4, with D possibly TRBD1 on 5 matching bases. This CDR3 is built from 18 residues. Germline V lookup: CDR1 SGHTA, CDR2 FQGTGA. V gave up 4 bases and J gave up 0 bases, with 18 bases separating them. The CDR3 protein is CASSSRLTDASTNEKLFF. In nucleotides, the CDR3 is TGTGCCAGCAGCTCACGATTGACAGACGCCTCAACTAATGAAAAACTGTTTTTT.

This chain uses TRBV19 with TRBJ2-5; D might be TRBD1 (6 bases). Germline loops: CDR1 LNHDA, CDR2 SQIVND (reference sequence). Trimming took 1 base from V and 1 from J, leaving 10 bases between them. The CDR3 length is 15 residues. CDR3: CASSIGDRTQETQYF. The CDR3 bases are TGTGCCAGTAGTATAGGCGACAGGACCCAAGAGACCCAGTACTTC.

This clone was detected only once. V gene TRBV5-8 combines with J gene TRBJ1-5; 8 bases line up with TRBD1. Germline V gene lookup returns CDR1 SGHTS and CDR2 YDEGEE. V trimming: 2 bases; J trimming: 4 bases; junction bases outside the gene matches: 5. The CDR3 extends over 15 amino acids. DNA of the CDR3: TGTGCCAGCAGCTTCCGACAGGGGCAAAATCAGCCCCAGCATTTT. This codes for CASSFRQGQNQPQHF.

The chain has TRBV6-6 and TRBJ1-2; 8 bases are a match to TRBD1. The germline CDR1 and CDR2 sequences are MNHNY and SVGAGI (reference sequence). The V and J ends lost 6 bases and 8 bases, in that order; junction bases with no gene match: 8. The CDR3 spans 13 residues. CDR3 in amino acids: CASRRTGGRGYTF. Written as DNA, the CDR3 is TGTGCCAGCAGACGCACAGGGGGACGAGGCTACACCTTC.

The rearrangement links TRBV29-1 to TRBJ2-5; tentative D call: TRBD2 (6 bases). Trimming took 6 bases from V and 6 from J, leaving 17 bases between them. Germline lookup yields CDR1 SQVTM and CDR2 ANQGSEA. The CDR3 is 13 amino acids. The CDR3 sequence: CSVGSLGGKTQYF. Written as DNA, the CDR3 is TGCAGCGTCGGGAGCCTCGGTGGAAAGACCCAGTACTTC.

This clone was counted only a few times. The rearrangement joins TRBV7-9 to TRBJ2-2; TRBD1 matches at 12 bases. V lost 6 bases and J lost 9; bases outside the gene matches: 11. Germline V gives CDR1 SEHNR, CDR2 FQNEAQ (reference sequence). The CDR3 is 16 amino acids. For the CDR3, the DNA is TGTGCCAGCAGGGGACAGGGGGCCCCAAAGGTCAGGGAGCTGTTTTTT. Translation: CASRGQGAPKVRELFF.

This clone was recorded once. V usage is TRBV25-1 and J usage is TRBJ2-7, with D perhaps matching TRBD1 (6 bases). CDR1 is MGHDK, CDR2 SYGVNS, per germline. V lost 5 bases to trimming and J lost 5 bases, with 13 bases between them. The CDR3 runs to 13 residues. The CDR3 here is CASSYRTAHEQYF. CDR3 in DNA: TGTGCCAGCAGTTATCGGACAGCCCACGAGCAGTACTTC.

J is TRBJ2-7 and V is TRBV7-6; D not resolved. The V gene's germline CDR1 is SGHVS and CDR2 FNYEAQ. Deletions cut 3 bases from V and 5 bases from J, with 11 bases between. CDR3 length: 13 amino acids. The chain's CDR3 is CASSFWSTNEQYF. Here the CDR3 DNA reads TGTGCCAGCAGCTTTTGGAGTACGAACGAGCAGTACTTC.

The chain has TRBV5-4 and TRBJ2-7; D is perhaps TRBD1 (6 bases). This CDR3 spans 15 amino acids. Trimming removed 0 bases at V and 6 bases at J, with 16 bases between. The germline CDR1 and CDR2 sequences are SGHNT and YYREEE (reference sequence). The CDR3 sequence: CASSLEGGRGPEQYF. DNA of the CDR3: TGTGCCAGCAGCTTGGAAGGGGGACGCGGCCCCGAGCAGTACTTC. Variable domain in full (rest from reference TRBV5-4 and TRBJ2-7): ETGVTQSPTHLIKTRGQQVTLRCSSQSGHNTVSWYQQALGQGPQFIFQYYREEENGRGNFPPRFSGLQFPNYSSELNVNALELDDSALYLCASSLEGGRGPEQYFGPGTRLTVT.

The V and J genes are TRBV7-9 and TRBJ2-7, with 7 bases aligning to TRBD2. This CDR3 spans 14 amino acids. The junction had 12 bases not matched to a gene; V was cut back by 6 bases and J by 7 bases. The germline CDR1 and CDR2 sequences are SEHNR and FQNEAQ (reference sequence). The CDR3 loop is CASRTSSGFEEQYF. CDR3 sequence (DNA): TGTGCCAGCAGGACCTCTAGCGGCTTCGAGGAGCAGTACTTC.

The V and J genes are TRBV19 and TRBJ1-1; TRBD1 agrees at 10 bases. Trimming removed 6 bases from V and 6 bases from J; junction bases left unmatched: 7. The CDR3 length is 14 residues. The germline V gene encodes CDR1 LNHDA and CDR2 SQIVND (reference sequence). This CDR3 reads CASSMRDRGPEAFF. As DNA, the CDR3 is TGTGCCAGTAGCATGCGGGACAGGGGACCTGAAGCTTTCTTT.

CDR3 sequence: CASSLSDRSYEQYF. The CDR3 DNA follows: TGTGCCAGCAGTTTATCCGACAGGTCCTACGAGCAGTACTTC. The chain combines TRBV28 with TRBJ2-7; D may be TRBD1 (6 bases). Germline values: CDR1 MDHEN, CDR2 SYDVKM. The CDR3 is 14 residues long. Trimming removed 1 base from V and 1 base from J, with 8 bases in between.

CDR3 residues: CASSYRVVGQPQHF. CDR3 DNA: TGTGCCAGTAGTTACAGGGTGGTCGGGCAGCCCCAGCATTTT. This chain links TRBV19 with TRBJ1-5, with D perhaps TRBD1 (6 bases). Germline V gene data show CDR1 as LNHDA and CDR2 as SQIVND (reference sequence). Trimming cost V 5 bases and J 7 bases, with 15 bases left between them. This CDR3 is built from 14 residues.

J is TRBJ2-7 and V is TRBV5-4; TRBD1 matches at 7 bases. CDR1 is SGHNT, CDR2 YYREEE, per germline (reference sequence). The CDR3 runs 13 residues. V lost 3 bases to trimming and J lost 0 bases; unmatched junction nucleotides: 0. CDR3 nucleotide sequence: TGTGCCAGCAGCTGGGACAGCTCCTACGAGCAGTACTTC. Translating gives CASSWDSSYEQYF.

The chain is built from TRBV11-2 and TRBJ1-3; TRBD1 matches at 8 bases. There are 15 residues in the CDR3. V was clipped by 5 bases and J by 2 bases; unmatched bases: 5. Germline CDR1 is SGHAT and CDR2 is FQNNGV. The CDR3 is CASSVNRGTGNTIYF. The CDR3, as DNA: TGTGCCAGCAGCGTAAACAGGGGGACTGGAAACACCATATATTTT.

V is TRBV28 and J is TRBJ2-1, with 9 bases fitting TRBD1. This CDR3 is built from 14 residues. The ends lost 6 bases at V and 0 bases at J; junction bases unmatched: 0. The V gene's germline CDR1 is MDHEN and CDR2 SYDVKM. The CDR3 loop is CASRGQGSYNEQFF. The CDR3 DNA is TGTGCCAGCAGGGGACAGGGCTCCTACAATGAGCAGTTCTTC.

The chain is built from TRBV6-1 and TRBJ1-2; D is unclear. Germline V lookup: CDR1 MNHNS, CDR2 SASEGT. The CDR3 is 14 residues long. The V end lost 4 bases, the J end lost 3 bases, and 12 bases lay between the germline ends. The CDR3 region is CASSADTFDYGYTF. CDR3 sequence (DNA): TGTGCCAGCAGTGCCGACACCTTTGACTATGGCTACACCTTC.

CDR3 region: CASSVDRGGSVGYTF. As DNA, the CDR3 is TGCGCCAGCAGCGTCGACAGGGGCGGCTCCGTGGGCTACACCTTC. The chain employs TRBV5-1 and TRBJ1-2; 8 bases are shared with TRBD1. V was clipped by 4 bases and J by 8 bases; unmatched bases: 13. The CDR3 is made up of 15 amino acids. CDR1 is SGHRS and CDR2 is YFSETQ in the germline V gene.